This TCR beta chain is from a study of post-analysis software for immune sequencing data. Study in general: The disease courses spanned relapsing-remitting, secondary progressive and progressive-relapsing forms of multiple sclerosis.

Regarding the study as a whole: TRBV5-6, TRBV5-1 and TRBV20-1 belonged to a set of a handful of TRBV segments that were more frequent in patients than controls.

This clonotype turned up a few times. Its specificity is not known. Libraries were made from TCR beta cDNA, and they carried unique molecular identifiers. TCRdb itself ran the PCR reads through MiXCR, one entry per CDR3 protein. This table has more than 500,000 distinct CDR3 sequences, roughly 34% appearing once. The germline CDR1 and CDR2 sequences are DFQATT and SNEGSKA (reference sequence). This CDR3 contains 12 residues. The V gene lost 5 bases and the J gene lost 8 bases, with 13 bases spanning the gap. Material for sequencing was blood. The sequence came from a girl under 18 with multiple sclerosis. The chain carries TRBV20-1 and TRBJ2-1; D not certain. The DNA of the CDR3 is TGCAGTGCTCGCGTAGTTCGCGATGAGCAGTTCTTC. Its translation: CSARVVRDEQFF.